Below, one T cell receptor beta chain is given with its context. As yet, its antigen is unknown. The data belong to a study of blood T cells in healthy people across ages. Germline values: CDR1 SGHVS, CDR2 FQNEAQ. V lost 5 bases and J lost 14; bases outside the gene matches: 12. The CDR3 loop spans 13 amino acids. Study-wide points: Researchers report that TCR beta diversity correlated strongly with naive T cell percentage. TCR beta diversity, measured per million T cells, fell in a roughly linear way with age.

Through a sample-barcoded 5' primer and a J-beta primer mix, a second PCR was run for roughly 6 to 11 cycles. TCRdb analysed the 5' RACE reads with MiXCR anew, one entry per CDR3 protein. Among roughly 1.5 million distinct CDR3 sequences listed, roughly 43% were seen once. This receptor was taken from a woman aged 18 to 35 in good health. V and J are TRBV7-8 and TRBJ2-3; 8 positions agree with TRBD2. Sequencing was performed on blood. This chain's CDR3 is CASSPREGAERYF. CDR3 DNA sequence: TGTGCCAGCAGCCCCCGGGAGGGCGCGGAGCGGTATTTT.